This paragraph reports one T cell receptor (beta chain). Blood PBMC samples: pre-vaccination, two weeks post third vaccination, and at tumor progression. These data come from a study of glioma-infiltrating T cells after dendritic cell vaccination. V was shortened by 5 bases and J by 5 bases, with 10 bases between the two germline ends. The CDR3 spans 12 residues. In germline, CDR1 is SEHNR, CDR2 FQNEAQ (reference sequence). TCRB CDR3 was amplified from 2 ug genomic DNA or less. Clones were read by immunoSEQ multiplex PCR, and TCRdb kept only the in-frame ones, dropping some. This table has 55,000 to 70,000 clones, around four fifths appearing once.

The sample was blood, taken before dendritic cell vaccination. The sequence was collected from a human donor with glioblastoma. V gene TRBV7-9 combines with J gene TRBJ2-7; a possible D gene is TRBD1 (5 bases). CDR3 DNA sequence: TGTGCCAGCAGCCCTCAGACAGACGAGCAGTACTTC. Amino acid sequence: CASSPQTDEQYF.